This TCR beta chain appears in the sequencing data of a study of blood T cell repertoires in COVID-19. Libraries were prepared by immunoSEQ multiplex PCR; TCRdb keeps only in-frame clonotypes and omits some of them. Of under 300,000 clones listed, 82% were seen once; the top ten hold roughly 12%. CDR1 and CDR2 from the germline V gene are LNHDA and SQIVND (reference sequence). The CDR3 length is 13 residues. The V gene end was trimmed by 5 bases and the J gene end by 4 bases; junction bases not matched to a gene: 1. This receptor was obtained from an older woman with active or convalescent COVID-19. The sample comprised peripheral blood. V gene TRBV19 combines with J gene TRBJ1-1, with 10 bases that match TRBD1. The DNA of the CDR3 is TGTGCCAGTAGTGGACAGGGGGTCACTGAAGCTTTCTTT. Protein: CASSGQGVTEAFF.